This T cell receptor beta chain stems from a study of Tregs in tolerant kidney transplant recipients. CD4+CD25+CD127- Tregs, CD4+CD25- non-Tregs, CD4 and CD8 cells were sorted. The V end was cut by 5 bases, the J end by 4 bases, with 14 bases between. CDR1 and CDR2 from the germline V gene are LNHNV and YYDKDF (reference sequence). This CDR3 contains 14 residues. A word on this clone: No antigen is known for it.

Notes on the study in general: Activated donor B cell expansion appeared to reveal the most relevant donor-specific TCRbeta repertoire. Validation in larger populations is needed because few patients were studied. Biological reproducibility was not directly addressed, but technical replication error appeared minimal.

Sequencing used immunoSEQ multiplex PCR; TCRdb keeps in-frame clones, though not all of them. The table has 75,000 to 95,000 clones, around 94% seen once. Sequencing was done on a sample of CD8+ T cells from blood. This TCR derives from a human donor in good health. The gene calls are TRBV15 and TRBJ1-1; no definite D call. The CDR3 reads CATSVRVGGTEAFF. The CDR3 nucleotides read TGTGCCACCAGCGTACGGGTCGGTGGCACTGAAGCTTTCTTT.